This T cell receptor beta chain was found in a study of OX40 agonist ivuxolimab in advanced cancers. In the study overall: The study reported partial responses in three patients: one hepatocellular carcinoma, two cutaneous melanoma.

Deletions cut 1 base from V and 4 bases from J, with 7 bases between. Germline values: CDR1 SGHAT, CDR2 FQNNGV. This CDR3 spans 13 amino acids. Method: immunoSEQ multiplex PCR; TCRdb's copy keeps in-frame clones and lacks some. This sample has roughly 65,000 clones, with about 89% found just once. The sample consisted of CD4+ or CD8+ T cells sorted from blood, taken in a trial of the OX40 agonist ivuxolimab. This receptor was identified in an adult with an advanced solid tumor such as melanoma, head and neck, liver or kidney cancer. The V and J genes are TRBV11-2 and TRBJ1-1; D gene uncertain. The CDR3 reads CASSLGWATEAFF. CDR3 bases: TGTGCCAGCAGCTTAGGTTGGGCCACTGAAGCTTTCTTT.